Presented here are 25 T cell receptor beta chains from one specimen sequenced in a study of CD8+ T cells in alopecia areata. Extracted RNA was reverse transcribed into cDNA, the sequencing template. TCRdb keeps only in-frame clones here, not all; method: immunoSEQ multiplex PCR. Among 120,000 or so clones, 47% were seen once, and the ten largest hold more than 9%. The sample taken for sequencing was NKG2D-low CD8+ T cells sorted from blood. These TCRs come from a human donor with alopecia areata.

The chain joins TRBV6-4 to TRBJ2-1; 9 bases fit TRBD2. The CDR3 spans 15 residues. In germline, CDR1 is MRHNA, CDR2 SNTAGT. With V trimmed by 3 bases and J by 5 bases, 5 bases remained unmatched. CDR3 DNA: TGTGCCAGCAGTGAGTCTAGCGGGGAGCACAATGAGCAGTTCTTC. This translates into CASSESSGEHNEQFF.

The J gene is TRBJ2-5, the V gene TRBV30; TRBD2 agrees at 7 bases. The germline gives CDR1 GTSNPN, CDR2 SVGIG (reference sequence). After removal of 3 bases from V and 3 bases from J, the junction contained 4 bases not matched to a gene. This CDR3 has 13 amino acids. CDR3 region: CAWRREGEETQYF. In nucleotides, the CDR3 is TGTGCCTGGAGAAGGGAGGGAGAAGAGACCCAGTACTTC. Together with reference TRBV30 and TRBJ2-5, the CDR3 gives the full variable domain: SQTIHQWPATLVQPVGSPLSLECTVEGTSNPNLYWYRQAAGRGLQLLFYSVGIGQISSEVPQNLSASRPQDRQFILSSKKLLLSDSGFYLCAWRREGEETQYFGPGTRLLVL.

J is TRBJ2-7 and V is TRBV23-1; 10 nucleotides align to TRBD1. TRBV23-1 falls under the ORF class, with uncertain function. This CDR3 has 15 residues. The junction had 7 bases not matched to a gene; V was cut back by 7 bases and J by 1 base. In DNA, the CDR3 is TGCGCCAGCACCCCCCCGGGACAGGGGTCCTACGAGCAGTACTTC. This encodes CASTPPGQGSYEQYF.

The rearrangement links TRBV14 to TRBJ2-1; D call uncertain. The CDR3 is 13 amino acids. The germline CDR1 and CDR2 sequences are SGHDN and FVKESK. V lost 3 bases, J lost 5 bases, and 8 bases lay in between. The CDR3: CASSHSPNNEQFF. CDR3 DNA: TGTGCCAGCAGCCATTCGCCTAACAATGAGCAGTTCTTC.

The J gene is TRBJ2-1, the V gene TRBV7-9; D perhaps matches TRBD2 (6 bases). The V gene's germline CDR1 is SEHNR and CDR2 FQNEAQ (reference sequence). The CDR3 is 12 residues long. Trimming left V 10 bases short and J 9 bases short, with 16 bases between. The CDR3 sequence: CATPGETGEQFF. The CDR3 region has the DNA TGTGCCACCCCGGGGGAGACGGGTGAGCAGTTCTTC.

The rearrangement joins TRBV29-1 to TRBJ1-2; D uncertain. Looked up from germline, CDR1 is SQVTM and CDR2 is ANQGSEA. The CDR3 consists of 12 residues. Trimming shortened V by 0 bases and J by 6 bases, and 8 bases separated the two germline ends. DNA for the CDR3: TGCAGCGTTGAAGATGGGGTAGATGGCTACACCTTC. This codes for CSVEDGVDGYTF.

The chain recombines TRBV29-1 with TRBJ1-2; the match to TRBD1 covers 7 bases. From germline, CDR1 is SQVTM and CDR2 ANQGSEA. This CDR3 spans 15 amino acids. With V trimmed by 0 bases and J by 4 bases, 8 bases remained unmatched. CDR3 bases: TGCAGCGTTGAAGAAGGCGGCAGGGGGGCCTATGGCTACACCTTC. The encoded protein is CSVEEGGRGAYGYTF.

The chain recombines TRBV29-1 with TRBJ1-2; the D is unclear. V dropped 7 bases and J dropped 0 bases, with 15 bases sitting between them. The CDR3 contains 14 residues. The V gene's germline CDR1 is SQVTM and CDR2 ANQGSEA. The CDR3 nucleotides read TGCAGCGCCTATACCCCCGAAGCTAACTATGGCTACACCTTC. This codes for CSAYTPEANYGYTF.

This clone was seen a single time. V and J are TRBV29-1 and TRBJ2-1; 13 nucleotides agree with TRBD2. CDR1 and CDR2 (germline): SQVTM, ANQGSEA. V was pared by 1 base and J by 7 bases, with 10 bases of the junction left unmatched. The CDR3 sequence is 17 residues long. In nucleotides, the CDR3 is TGCAGCGTTGAAGGACTAGCGGGAGGACCCCGTACGAATGAGCAGTTCTTC. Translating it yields CSVEGLAGGPRTNEQFF.

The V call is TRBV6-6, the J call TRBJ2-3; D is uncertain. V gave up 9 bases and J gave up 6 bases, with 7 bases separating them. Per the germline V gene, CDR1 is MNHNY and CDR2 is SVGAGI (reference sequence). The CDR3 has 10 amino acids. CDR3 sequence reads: CARDGDTQYF. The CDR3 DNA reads TGTGCCAGGGACGGCGATACGCAGTATTTT.

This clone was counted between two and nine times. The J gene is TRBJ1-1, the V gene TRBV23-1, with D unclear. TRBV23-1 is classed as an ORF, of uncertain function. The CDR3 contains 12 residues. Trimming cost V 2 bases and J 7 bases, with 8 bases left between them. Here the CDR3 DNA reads TGCGCCAGCAGTCAACTTGGATATGAAGCTTTCTTT. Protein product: CASSQLGYEAFF.

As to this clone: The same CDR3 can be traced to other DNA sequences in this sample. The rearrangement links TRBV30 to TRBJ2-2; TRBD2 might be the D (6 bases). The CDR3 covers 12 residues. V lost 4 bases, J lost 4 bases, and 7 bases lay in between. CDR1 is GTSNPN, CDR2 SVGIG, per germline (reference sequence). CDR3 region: CAWIGSTGELFF. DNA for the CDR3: TGTGCCTGGATCGGGAGCACCGGGGAGCTGTTTTTT.

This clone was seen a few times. The CDR3 DNA sequence: TGCAGCTTCGAACAAGAAGACAATGAGCAGTTCTTC. Protein product: CSFEQEDNEQFF. J is TRBJ2-1 and V is TRBV29-1; no clear D gene. This CDR3 has 12 amino acids. CDR1 is SQVTM and CDR2 is ANQGSEA in the germline V gene. V was pared by 8 bases and J by 5 bases, with 13 bases between.

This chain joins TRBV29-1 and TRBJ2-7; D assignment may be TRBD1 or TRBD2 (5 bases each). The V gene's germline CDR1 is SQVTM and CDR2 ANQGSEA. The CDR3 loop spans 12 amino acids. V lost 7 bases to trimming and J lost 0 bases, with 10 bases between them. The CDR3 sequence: CSAEDNSYEQYF. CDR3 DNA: TGCAGCGCGGAGGACAACTCCTACGAGCAGTACTTC.

CDR3 nucleotides: TGTGCCAGCAGCCCGAGGGACAGGGGGCGAGGGGAGACCCAGTACTTC. This sequence encodes CASSPRDRGRGETQYF. The genes are TRBV13 and TRBJ2-5; 12 bases align to TRBD1. After removal of 5 bases from V and 5 bases from J, the junction contained 9 bases not matched to a gene. Germline lookup yields CDR1 PRHDT and CDR2 FYEKMQ (reference sequence). The CDR3 is 16 amino acids.

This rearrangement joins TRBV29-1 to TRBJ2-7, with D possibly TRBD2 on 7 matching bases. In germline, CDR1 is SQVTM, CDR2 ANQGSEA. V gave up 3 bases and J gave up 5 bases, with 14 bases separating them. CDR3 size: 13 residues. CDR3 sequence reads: CSVEGAGDHEQYF. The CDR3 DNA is TGCAGCGTTGAGGGGGCGGGAGACCACGAGCAGTACTTC.

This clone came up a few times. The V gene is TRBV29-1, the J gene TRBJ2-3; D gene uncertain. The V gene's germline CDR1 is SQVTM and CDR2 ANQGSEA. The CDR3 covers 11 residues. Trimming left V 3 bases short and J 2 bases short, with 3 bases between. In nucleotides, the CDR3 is TGCAGCGTTGACAACACAGATACGCAGTATTTT. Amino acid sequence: CSVDNTDTQYF.

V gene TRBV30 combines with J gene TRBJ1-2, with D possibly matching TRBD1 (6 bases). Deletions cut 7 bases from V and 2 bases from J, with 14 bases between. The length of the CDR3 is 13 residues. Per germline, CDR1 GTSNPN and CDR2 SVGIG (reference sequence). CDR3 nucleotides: TGTGCCTTACAGGGAACCAACAACTATGGCTACACCTTC. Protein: CALQGTNNYGYTF.

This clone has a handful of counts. The CDR3 loop is CASSLRTNTGELFF. The CDR3, as DNA: TGTGCCAGCAGTTTAAGAACGAACACCGGGGAGCTGTTTTTT. J is TRBJ2-2 and V is TRBV28, with unresolved D. Trimming stripped 2 bases from V and 0 bases from J, with 4 bases between. This CDR3 contains 14 residues. Per the germline V gene, CDR1 is MDHEN and CDR2 is SYDVKM. The variable domain in full, with the rest retrieved from reference TRBV28 and TRBJ2-2, is DVKVTQSSRYLVKRTGEKVFLECVQDMDHENMFWYRQDPGLGLRLIYFSYDVKMKEKGDIPEGYSVSREKKERFSLILESASTNQTSMYLCASSLRTNTGELFFGEGSRLTVL.

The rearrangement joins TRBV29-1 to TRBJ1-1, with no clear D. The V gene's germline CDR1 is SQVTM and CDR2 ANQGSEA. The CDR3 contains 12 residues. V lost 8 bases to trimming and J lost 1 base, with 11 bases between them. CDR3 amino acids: CSFRAQNTEAFF. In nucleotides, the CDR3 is TGCAGCTTCCGGGCCCAGAACACTGAAGCTTTCTTT.

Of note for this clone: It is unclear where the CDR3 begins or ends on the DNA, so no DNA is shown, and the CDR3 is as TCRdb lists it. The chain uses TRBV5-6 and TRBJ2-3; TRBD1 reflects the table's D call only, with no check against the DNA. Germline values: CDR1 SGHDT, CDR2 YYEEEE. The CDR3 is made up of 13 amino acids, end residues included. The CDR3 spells CASSLGVGQGSYF.

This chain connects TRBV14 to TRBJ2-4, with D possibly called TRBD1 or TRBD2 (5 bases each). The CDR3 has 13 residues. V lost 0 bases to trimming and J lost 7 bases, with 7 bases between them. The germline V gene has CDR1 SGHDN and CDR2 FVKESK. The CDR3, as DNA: TGTGCCAGCAGCCAAGATCGGGGCAACATTCAGTACTTC. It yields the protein CASSQDRGNIQYF.

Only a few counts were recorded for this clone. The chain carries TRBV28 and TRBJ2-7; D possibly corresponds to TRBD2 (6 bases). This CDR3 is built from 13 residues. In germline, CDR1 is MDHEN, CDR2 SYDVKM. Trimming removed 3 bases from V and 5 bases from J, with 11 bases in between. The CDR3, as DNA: TGTGCCAGCAGTTTCCCGGGACTGGACGAGCAGTACTTC. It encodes CASSFPGLDEQYF.

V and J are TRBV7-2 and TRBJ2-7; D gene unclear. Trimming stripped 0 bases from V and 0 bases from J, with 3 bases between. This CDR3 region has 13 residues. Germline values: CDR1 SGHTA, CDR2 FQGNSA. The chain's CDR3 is CASSLASSYEQYF. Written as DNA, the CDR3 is TGTGCCAGCAGCTTAGCAAGCTCCTACGAGCAGTACTTC.

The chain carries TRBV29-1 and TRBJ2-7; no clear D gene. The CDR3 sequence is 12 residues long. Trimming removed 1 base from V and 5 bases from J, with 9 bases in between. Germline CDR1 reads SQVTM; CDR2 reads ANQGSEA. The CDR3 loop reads CSVEVLKDEQYF. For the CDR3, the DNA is TGCAGCGTTGAAGTACTCAAGGACGAGCAGTACTTC.